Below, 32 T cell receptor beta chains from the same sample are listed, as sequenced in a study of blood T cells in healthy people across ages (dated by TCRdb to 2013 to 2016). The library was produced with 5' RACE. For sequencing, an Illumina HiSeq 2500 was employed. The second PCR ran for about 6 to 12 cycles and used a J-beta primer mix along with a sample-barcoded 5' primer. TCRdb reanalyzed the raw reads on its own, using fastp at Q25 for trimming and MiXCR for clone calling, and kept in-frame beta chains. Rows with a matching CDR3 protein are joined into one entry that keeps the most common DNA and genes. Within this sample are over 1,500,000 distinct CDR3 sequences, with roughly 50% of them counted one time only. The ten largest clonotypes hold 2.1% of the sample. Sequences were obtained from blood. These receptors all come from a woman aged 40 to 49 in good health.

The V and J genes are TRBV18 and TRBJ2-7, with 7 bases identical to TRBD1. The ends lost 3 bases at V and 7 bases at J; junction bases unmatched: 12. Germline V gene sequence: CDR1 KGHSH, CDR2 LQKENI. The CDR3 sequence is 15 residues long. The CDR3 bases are TGTGCCAGCTCACCCGAATTGACAGGGTATATTGAGCAGTACTTC. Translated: CASSPELTGYIEQYF.

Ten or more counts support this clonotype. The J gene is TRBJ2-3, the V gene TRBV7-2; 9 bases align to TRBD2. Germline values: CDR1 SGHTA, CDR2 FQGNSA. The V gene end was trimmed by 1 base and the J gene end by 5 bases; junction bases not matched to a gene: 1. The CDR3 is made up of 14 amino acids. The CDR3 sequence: CASSLGTSVDTQYF. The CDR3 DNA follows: TGTGCCAGCAGCTTAGGGACTAGCGTAGATACGCAGTATTTT.

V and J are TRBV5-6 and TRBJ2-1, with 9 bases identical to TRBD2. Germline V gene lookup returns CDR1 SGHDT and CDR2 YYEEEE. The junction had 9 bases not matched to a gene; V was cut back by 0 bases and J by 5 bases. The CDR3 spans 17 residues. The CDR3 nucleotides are TGTGCCAGCAGCTTGGCCGGTAGCGGGGGTTATAACAATGAGCAGTTCTTC. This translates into CASSLAGSGGYNNEQFF.

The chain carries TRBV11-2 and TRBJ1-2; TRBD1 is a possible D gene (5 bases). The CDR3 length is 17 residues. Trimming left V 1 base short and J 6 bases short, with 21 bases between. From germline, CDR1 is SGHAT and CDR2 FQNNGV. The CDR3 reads CASSLVGRRFDDNGYTF. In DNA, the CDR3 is TGTGCCAGCAGCTTAGTGGGACGGCGATTCGACGACAATGGCTACACCTTC. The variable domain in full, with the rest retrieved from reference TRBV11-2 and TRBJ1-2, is EAGVAQSPRYKIIEKRQSVAFWCNPISGHATLYWYQQILGQGPKLLIQFQNNGVVDDSQLPKDRFSAERLKGVDSTLKIQPAKLEDSAVYLCASSLVGRRFDDNGYTFGSGTRLTVV.

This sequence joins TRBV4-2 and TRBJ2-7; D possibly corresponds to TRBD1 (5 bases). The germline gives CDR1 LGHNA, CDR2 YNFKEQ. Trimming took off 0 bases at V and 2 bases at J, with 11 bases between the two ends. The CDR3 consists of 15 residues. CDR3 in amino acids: CASSQDLGRAYEQYF. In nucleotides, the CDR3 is TGTGCCAGCAGCCAAGATCTGGGCAGGGCCTACGAGCAGTACTTC.

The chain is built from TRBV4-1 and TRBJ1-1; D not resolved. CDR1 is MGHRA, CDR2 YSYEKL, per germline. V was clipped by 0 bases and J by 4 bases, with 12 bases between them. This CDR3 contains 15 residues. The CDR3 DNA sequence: TGCGCCAGCAGCCAAGATCTTAAAGCACGCACTGAAGCTTTCTTT. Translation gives CASSQDLKARTEAFF.

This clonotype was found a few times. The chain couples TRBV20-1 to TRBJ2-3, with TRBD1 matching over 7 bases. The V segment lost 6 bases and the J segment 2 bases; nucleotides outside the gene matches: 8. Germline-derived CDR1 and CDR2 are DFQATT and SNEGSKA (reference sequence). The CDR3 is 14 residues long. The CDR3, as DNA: TGCAGTGCCTGCCGGGACAGCTACACAGATACGCAGTATTTT. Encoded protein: CSACRDSYTDTQYF.

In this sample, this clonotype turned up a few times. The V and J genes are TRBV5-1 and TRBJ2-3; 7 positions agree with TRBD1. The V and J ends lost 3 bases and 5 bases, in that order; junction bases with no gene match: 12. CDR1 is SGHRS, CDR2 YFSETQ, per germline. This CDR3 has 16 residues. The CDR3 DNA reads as TGCGCCAGCAGCTACAGGGGATCACTTGCAGGAGATACGCAGTATTTT. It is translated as CASSYRGSLAGDTQYF.

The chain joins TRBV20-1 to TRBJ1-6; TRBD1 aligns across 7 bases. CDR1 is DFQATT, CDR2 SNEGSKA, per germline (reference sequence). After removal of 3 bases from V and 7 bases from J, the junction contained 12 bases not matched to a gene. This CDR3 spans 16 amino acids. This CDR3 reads CSASGTRSRGNSPLHF. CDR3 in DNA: TGCAGTGCTAGTGGGACCCGCTCCAGGGGGAATTCACCCCTCCACTTT.

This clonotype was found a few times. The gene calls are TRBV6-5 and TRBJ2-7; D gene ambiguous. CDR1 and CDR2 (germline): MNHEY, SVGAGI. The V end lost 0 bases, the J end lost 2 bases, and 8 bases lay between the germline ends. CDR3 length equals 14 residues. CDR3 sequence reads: CASSYSGSAYEQYF. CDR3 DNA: TGTGCCAGCAGTTACTCCGGAAGTGCCTACGAGCAGTACTTC.

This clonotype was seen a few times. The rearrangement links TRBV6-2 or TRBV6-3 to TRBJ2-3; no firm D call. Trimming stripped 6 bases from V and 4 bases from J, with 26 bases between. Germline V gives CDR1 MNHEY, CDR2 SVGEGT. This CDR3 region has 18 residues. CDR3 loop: CASSPEDPASFGPDTQYF. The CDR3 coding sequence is TGTGCCAGCAGCCCCGAAGACCCAGCTTCTTTTGGCCCAGATACGCAGTATTTT.

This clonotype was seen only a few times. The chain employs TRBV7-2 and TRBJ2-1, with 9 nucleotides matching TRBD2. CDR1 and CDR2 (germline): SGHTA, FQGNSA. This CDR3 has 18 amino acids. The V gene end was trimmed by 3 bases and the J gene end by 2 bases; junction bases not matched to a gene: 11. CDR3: CASSLGGGASYPYNEQFF. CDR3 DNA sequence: TGTGCCAGCAGCTTGGGCGGGGGGGCCTCGTACCCCTACAATGAGCAGTTCTTC.

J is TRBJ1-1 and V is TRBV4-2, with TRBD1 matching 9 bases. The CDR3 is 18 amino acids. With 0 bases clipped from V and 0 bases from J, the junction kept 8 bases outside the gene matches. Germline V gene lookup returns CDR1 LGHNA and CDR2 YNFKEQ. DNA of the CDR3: TGTGCCAGCAGCCAAGATAAACAGGGGGCCCACATGAACACTGAAGCTTTCTTT. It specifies CASSQDKQGAHMNTEAFF.

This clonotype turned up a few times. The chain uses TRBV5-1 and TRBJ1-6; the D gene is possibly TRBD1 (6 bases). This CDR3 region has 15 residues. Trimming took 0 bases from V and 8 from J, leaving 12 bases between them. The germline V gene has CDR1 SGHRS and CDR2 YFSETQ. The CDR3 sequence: CASSLARQEDSPLHF. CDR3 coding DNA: TGCGCCAGCAGCTTGGCCCGACAGGAAGATTCACCCCTCCACTTT.

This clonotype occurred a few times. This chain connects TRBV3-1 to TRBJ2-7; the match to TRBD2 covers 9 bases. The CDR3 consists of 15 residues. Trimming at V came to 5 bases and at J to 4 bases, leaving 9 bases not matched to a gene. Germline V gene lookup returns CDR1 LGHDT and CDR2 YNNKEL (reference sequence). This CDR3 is CASSLTSGGFYEQYF. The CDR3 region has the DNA TGTGCCAGCAGCTTGACTAGCGGAGGCTTTTACGAGCAGTACTTC.

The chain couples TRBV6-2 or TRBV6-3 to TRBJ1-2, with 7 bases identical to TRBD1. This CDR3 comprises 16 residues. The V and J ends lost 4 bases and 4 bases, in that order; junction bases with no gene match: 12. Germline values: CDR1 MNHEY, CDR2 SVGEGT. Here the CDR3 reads CASSFEHEDRSYGYTF. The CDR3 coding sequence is TGTGCCAGCAGTTTCGAGCATGAGGACAGGAGCTATGGCTACACCTTC.

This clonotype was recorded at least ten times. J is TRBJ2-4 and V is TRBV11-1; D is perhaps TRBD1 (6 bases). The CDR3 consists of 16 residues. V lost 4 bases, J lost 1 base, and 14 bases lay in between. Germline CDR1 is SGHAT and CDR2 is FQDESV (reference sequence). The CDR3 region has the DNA TGTGCCAGCAGCTCCACAGGGTTTTCGGCCAAAAACATTCAGTACTTC. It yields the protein CASSSTGFSAKNIQYF.

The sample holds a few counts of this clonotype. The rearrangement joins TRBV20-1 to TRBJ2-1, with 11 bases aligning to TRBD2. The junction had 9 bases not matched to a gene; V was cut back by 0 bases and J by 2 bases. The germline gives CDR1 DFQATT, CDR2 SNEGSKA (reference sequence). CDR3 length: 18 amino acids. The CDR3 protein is CSARDRRLAGNTYNEQFF. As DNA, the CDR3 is TGCAGTGCTAGAGACAGGAGACTAGCGGGGAATACCTACAATGAGCAGTTCTTC.

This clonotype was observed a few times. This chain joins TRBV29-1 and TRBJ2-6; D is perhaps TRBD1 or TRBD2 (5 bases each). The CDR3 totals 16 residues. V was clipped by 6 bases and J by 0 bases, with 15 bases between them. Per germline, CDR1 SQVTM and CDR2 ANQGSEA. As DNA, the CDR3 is TGCAGCGTCGCCGGGACCGCGGGCTCTGGGGCCAACGTCCTGACTTTC. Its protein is CSVAGTAGSGANVLTF.

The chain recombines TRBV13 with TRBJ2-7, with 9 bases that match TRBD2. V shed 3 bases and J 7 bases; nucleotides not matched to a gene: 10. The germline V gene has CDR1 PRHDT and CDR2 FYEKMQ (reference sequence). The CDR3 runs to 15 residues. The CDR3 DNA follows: TGTGCCAGCAGCTTGGAGGTGCGGGGGGGGCAGGAGCAGTACTTC. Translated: CASSLEVRGGQEQYF.

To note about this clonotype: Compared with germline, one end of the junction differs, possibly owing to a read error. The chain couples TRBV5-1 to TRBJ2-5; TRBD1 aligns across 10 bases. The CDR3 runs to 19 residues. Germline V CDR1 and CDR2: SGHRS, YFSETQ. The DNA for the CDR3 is TGCGCCAGCAGCTGGGAGGAGACAGGGGGCGAGGGGGAACAAGGGACCCAGTACTTC. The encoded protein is CASSWEETGGEGEQGTQYF.

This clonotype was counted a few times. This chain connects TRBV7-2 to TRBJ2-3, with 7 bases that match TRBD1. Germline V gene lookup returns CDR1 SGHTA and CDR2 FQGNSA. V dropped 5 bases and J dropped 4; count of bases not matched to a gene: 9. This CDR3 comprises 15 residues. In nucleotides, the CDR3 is TGTGCCAGCAGCGTCCAGACAGGGATCGCAGATACGCAGTATTTT. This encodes CASSVQTGIADTQYF. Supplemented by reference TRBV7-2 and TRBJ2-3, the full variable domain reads GAGVSQSPSNKVTEKGKDVELRCDPISGHTALYWYRQSLGQGLEFLIYFQGNSAPDKSGLPSDRFSAERTGGSVSTLTIQRTQQEDSAVYLCASSVQTGIADTQYFGPGTRLTVL.

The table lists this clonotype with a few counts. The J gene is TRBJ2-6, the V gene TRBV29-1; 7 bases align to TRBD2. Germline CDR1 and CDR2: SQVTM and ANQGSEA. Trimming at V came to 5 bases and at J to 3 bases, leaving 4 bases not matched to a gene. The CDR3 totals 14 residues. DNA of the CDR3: TGCAGCGTTCAGCGGGGCGGTGGGGCCAACGTCCTGACTTTC. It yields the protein CSVQRGGGANVLTF.

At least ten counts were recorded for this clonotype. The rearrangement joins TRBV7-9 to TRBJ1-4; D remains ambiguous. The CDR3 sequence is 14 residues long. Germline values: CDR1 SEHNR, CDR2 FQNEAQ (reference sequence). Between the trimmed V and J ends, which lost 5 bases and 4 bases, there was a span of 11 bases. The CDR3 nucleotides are TGTGCCAGCAGCGAAGAGGACCTTAATGAAAAACTGTTTTTT. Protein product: CASSEEDLNEKLFF.

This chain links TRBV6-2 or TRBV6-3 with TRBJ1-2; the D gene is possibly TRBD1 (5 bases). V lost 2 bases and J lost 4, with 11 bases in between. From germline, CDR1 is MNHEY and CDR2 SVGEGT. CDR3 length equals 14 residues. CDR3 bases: TGTGCCAGCAGTTACGGGGGGGAAACCTATGGCTACACCTTC. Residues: CASSYGGETYGYTF.

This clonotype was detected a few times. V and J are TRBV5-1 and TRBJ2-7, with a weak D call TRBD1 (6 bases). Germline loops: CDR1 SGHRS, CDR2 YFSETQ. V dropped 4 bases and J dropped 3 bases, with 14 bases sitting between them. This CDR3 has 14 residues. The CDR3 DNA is TGCGCCAGCAGCATAGAGGACAGAAACTACGAGCAGTACTTC. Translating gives CASSIEDRNYEQYF. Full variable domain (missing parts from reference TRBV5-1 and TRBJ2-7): KAGVTQTPRYLIKTRGQQVTLSCSPISGHRSVSWYQQTPGQGLQFLFEYFSETQRNKGNFPGRFSGRQFSNSRSEMNVSTLELGDSALYLCASSIEDRNYEQYFGPGTRLTVT.

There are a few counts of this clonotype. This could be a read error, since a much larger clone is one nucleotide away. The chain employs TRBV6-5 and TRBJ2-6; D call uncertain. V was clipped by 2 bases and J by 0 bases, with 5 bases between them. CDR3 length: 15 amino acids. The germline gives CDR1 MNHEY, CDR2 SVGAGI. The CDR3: CASSYGDSGANVLTF. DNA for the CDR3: TGTGCCAGCAGTTACGGGGACTCTGGGGCCAACGTCCTGACTTTC.

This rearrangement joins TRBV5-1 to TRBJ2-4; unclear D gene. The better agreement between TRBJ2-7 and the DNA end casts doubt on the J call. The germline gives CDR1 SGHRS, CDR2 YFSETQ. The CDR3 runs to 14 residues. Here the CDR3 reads CASSLDSPGSEQYF. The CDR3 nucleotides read TGCGCCAGCAGCTTGGACTCGCCAGGATCCGAGCAGTACTTC.

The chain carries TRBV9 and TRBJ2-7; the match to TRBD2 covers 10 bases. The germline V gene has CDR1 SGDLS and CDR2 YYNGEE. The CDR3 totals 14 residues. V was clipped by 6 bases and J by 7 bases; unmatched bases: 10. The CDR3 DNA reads TGTGCCAGCACCGGGACTAGCGCTTACAATGAGCAGTACTTC. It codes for CASTGTSAYNEQYF.

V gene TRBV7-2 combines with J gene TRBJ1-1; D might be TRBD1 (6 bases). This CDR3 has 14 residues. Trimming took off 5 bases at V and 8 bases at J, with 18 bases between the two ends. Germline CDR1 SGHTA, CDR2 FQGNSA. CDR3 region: CASSPAGTHLEAFF. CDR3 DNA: TGTGCCAGCAGCCCGGCCGGGACACACCTCGAAGCTTTCTTT.

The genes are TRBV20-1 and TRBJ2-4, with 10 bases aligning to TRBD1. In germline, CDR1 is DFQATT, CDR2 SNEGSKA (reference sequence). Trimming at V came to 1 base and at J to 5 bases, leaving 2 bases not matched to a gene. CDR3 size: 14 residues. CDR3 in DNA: TGCAGTGCTAGAGGGGACAGGGGCGAAAACATTCAGTACTTC. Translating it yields CSARGDRGENIQYF.

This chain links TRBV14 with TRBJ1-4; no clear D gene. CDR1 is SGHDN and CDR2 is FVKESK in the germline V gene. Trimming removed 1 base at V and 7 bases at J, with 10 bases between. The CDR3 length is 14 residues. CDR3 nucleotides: TGTGCCAGCAGCCAAGCGTCCTCAGGTGAAAAACTGTTTTTT. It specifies CASSQASSGEKLFF.